This T cell receptor (beta chain) stems from a study of human T cells and chemical hapten exposure. This clonotype was counted many times. Its matching antigen is unknown. This CDR3 region has 15 residues. The germline CDR1 and CDR2 sequences are SGHAT and FQNNGV. V dropped 1 base and J dropped 7 bases, with 16 bases sitting between them. From whole blood left unfractionated, total RNA was extracted. Regarding the study as a whole: There was no change with DPC sensitization in TCRs above 1 in 1000 frequency.

Unique molecular identifiers were linked by the library to individual cDNA molecules. Per the original methods: Samples contained a median of approximately 100,000 TCRs, with a range of roughly 20,000 to 700,000. TCRdb reanalysed the reads using MiXCR and keeps one entry per CDR3 protein. The V and J calls come from TCRdb's annotation, not from the publication. The sample includes around 120,000 distinct CDR3 sequences, around 9% of them seen just once. Sequencing used whole blood. The TCR originated in a human donor in good health. Some clones in this sample may be carry-over from other donors' samples. The chain links TRBV11-2 to TRBJ1-1, with a tentative D call TRBD1 (6 bases). The CDR3 coding sequence is TGTGCCAGCAGCTTAGTGGCCCAGGGGAGTGGTGAAGCTTTCTTT. As protein: CASSLVAQGSGEAFF.